Sequencing of this T cell receptor beta chain was carried out in a study of shared clonotypes between healthy human individuals (dated by TCRdb to 2019 to 2021). Some background on the complete study: The cohort included a few men and a couple of women between 18 and 49 years of age. For each donor, three plates each were used for CD4 naive and CD4 memory, two plates were used for CD8 naive, and one plate was used for CD8 memory. The study deeply sequenced blood TCR repertoires of about 5 healthy adults to estimate repertoire size and the extent of clonotype sharing between individuals. Different laboratories and diverse techniques were used to prepare libraries and sequence TCR repertoires, to increase sequencing depth and limit assay-specific biases. Leukapheresis yielded between about 0.9 and 9 billion PBMCs per donor. What the study reported, not specific to this receptor: Approximately 5% of naive CD4, roughly 3.6% of naive CD8, roughly 2.4% of memory CD4, and about 0.4% of memory CD8 clonotypes were shared across a handful of donors. Rarefaction of sorted-subset datasets indicated incomplete sequencing despite the large sequencing depth. Only blood was sampled, and tissue TCR repertoires likely differ from those in blood. Compared with non-shared clonotypes, the clonotypes found in all four sorted-subset donors had higher generation probabilities. Larger estimated clonotype richness was generally found for naive subsets than for memory subsets. Pairwise subsampling led to the expectation that sequencing depth would affect the degree of clonotype sharing among donors. Because the study included only a small number of donors, the genetic and exposure-history diversity represented was limited.

Measured from the cysteine to the phenylalanine, the CDR3 is 19 residues long. This entry keeps only the CDR3 DNA: 57 bases, framed from base 1. V and J are truncated by 1 base and 1 base respectively, leaving an intervening sequence of 17 bases. The germline V gene encodes CDR1 SGHVS and CDR2 FQNEAQ. Using the deep immunoSEQ assay, multiplex PCR amplified TCR CDR3 regions from genomic DNA. Genomic DNA extracted from each cell subset was distributed evenly over all wells of several immunoSEQ 96-well plates, and each plate served as one replicate. For sorted subsets, 150 to 250 ng genomic DNA, equal to tens of thousands of T cell genomes, was loaded into each replicate PCR. The purified libraries were quantified using a Qubit 3.0 fluorometer, sized with a Bioanalyzer 2100, and then quantified again using the KAPA Library Quantification kit. Every immunoSEQ 96-well plate was sequenced on a separate single-read 150-cycle Illumina NextSeq 550 flow cell. The authors' pipeline ran thus. Because only junctional sequences without quality scores were contained in the immunoSEQ output, filtering matching that applied to full-length reads could not be performed. Sequences were annotated with PyIR, a Python wrapper for IgBLAST v1.9, using IMGT germline references to assign V/J genes and CDR3. Reads with weak V/J assignments (E-value above 1e-6), missing CDR3, stop codons, out-of-frame junctions, or ambiguous translated residues were removed. V3J clonotypes were defined by identical inferred V gene, J gene, and CDR3 amino acid sequence. The percentage overlap between two repertoires was calculated by dividing the number of shared unique clonotypes by the size of the smaller repertoire. Repertoire richness was assessed with RTK rarefaction, the Chao1 estimator, and Recon v2.1 estimates of unobserved clonotypes. For all TCRbeta clonotypes obtained by the gDNA method from a few donors, generation probabilities were computed with OLGA. TCRdb stores this immuneACCESS table with in-frame sequences only. Part of the clones is absent; in the studies checked, under half of the shortfall reflects unresolved V genes, and no reason is known for the rest. That table furnishes V, J and clone size, whereas the DNA furnished D and trimming. This sample is represented by some 2.3 million clones; over 85% of them were singletons. About 0.39% of the sample goes to the ten largest clones.

To note about this clone: Its recognized antigen is unknown. No base-level quality is on record; no much larger clone is a single base apart.

Healthy HIV-negative adults with no recently reported acute infections or vaccinations were included as donors. Every donor was a Caucasian adult living in Nashville, Tennessee, USA. CD4+ T cells were enriched by magnetic negative selection; naive cells were then positively selected on CD45RA, and the negative fraction formed the memory subset. Blood was collected by leukapheresis, and PBMCs were isolated by Ficoll-Histopaque density gradient centrifugation and then cryopreserved in liquid nitrogen vapor phase. Purity and quantity of every magnetically sorted T cell population were checked by analytical flow cytometry. Each sorted fraction had its genomic DNA isolated and then quantified by UV absorbance on a Nanodrop 2000c.

The chain links TRBV7-8 with TRBJ2-6; the D gene is perhaps TRBD1 or TRBD2, each of them matching over 5 bases. The receptor was derived from a man aged 18 to 35 in good health. Some clones in this sample may be carry-over from other donors' samples. Input material: naive CD4+ T cells from PBMCs. The intended sense of this specimen's cell subset or site label: CD45RA+ positively selected. The CDR3: CASSLEGVGMVSGANVLTF. The nucleotide sequence reads as follows: TGTGCCAGCAGCTTAGAAGGGGTCGGGATGGTATCTGGGGCCAACGTCCTGACTTTC.